The 8 T cell receptor beta chains below all came from one sample that was sequenced in a study of regulatory T cells in long-lasting Graves disease. Specified time point: persistent/refractory GD, antithyroid drugs over 5 years with positive TRAb. RNA extracted from PBMCs served as the sequencing template. Combining iRepertoire HTBI primers with Arm-PCR of CDR3 regions, the authors built TCR beta libraries. TCRdb processed the multiplex PCR reads anew with MiXCR; each CDR3 protein has one entry. The sample lists almost 350,000 distinct CDR3 sequences; roughly a fifth were seen once. Sequencing was performed on peripheral blood mononuclear cells (PBMCs), taken when the disease was refractory, from a patient treated with antithyroid drugs. The receptors were sampled from a female donor with Graves disease.

This chain connects TRBV3-1 to TRBJ1-2, with D perhaps matching TRBD1 (5 bases). This CDR3 spans 14 amino acids. CDR1 LGHDT and CDR2 YNNKEL come from the germline V gene (reference sequence). Deletions cut 1 base from V and 4 bases from J, with 10 bases between. CDR3 DNA: TGTGCCAGCAGCCAAGTCTTGGGGGTCTATGGCTACACCTTC. Translated: CASSQVLGVYGYTF.

This clonotype has ten or more counts. This sequence joins TRBV10-3 and TRBJ1-2; D gene unclear. The V gene's germline CDR1 is ENHRY and CDR2 SYGVKD. Between the trimmed V and J ends, which lost 1 base and 8 bases, there was a span of 11 bases. The CDR3 is 13 amino acids. The CDR3 coding sequence is TGTGCCATCAGTGAGTTGGACGGTGCGGGCTACACCTTC. Amino acid sequence: CAISELDGAGYTF.

The V call is TRBV5-5, the J call TRBJ1-5; TRBD1 is a possible D gene (5 bases). This CDR3 region has 16 residues. CDR1 and CDR2 (germline): SGHKS, YYEKEE (reference sequence). The V end lost 5 bases, the J end lost 1 base, and 16 bases lay between the germline ends. The CDR3 nucleotides read TGTGCCAGCAGACCGTCGCAGGGACGAAGCAATCAGCCCCAGCATTTT. Amino acid sequence: CASRPSQGRSNQPQHF.

This clonotype was seen many times. The chain joins TRBV12-3 or TRBV12-4 to TRBJ1-5; D is ambiguous. The CDR3 length is 12 residues. The V end was cut by 4 bases, the J end by 3 bases, with 4 bases between. The DNA of the CDR3 is TGTGCCAGCAGTTGGAACAATCAGCCCCAGCATTTT. Translating gives CASSWNNQPQHF.

The V gene is TRBV20-1, the J gene TRBJ2-5, with 13 bases matching TRBD2. V shed 6 bases, J shed 5 bases, and the junction held 6 bases outside the gene matches. Germline lookup yields CDR1 DFQATT and CDR2 SNEGSKA (reference sequence). The CDR3 is 14 residues long. CDR3 sequence: CSATTSGRLETQYF. The CDR3 nucleotides read TGCAGTGCCACGACTAGCGGGAGGTTGGAGACCCAGTACTTC.

The chain couples TRBV7-9 to TRBJ2-1; perhaps TRBD2 as D (6 bases). In germline, CDR1 is SEHNR, CDR2 FQNEAQ (reference sequence). V lost 2 bases, J lost 1 base, and 21 bases lay in between. CDR3 length: 19 residues. The CDR3 sequence: CASSLLSGYGTSSYNEQFF. The CDR3 nucleotides read TGTGCCAGCAGCTTACTCTCGGGATATGGGACTTCTTCCTACAATGAGCAGTTCTTC.

This clonotype has at least ten counts. The CDR3 spells CASSPPRGGETQYF. The CDR3 bases are TGTGCCAGCTCACCACCTCGCGGGGGAGAGACCCAGTACTTC. The genes are TRBV18 and TRBJ2-5, with 7 bases aligning to TRBD2. Germline assignment: CDR1 KGHSH and CDR2 LQKENI. J was trimmed by 4 bases and V by 0 bases; bases with no gene match: 2. The CDR3 loop spans 14 amino acids.

CDR3 DNA: TGCGCCAGCAGCCAAGTGGGGGGAGGGGATCAGACTGAAGCTTTCTTT. Encoded protein: CASSQVGGGDQTEAFF. V and J are TRBV4-1 and TRBJ1-1; maybe TRBD1 (5 bases). The CDR3 spans 16 residues. Germline V lookup: CDR1 MGHRA, CDR2 YSYEKL. V lost 1 base, J lost 5 bases, and 17 bases lay in between.